The clone carrying this T cell receptor beta chain was seen just once. Its antigen remains unknown. This sample is drawn from a study of memory CD4+ T cells and cytomegalovirus serostatus. Study conclusions and caveats: Suggested: most of the CMV-linked TCR signature lies in CD4+ memory cells. Each of some 67 CMV-associated TCRbeta sequences occurred in one to five individuals.

The assay was immunoSEQ multiplex PCR, and TCRdb's table has in-frame clones only and misses some. The data hold some 67,000 clones, with about 80% observed a single time. Deletions cut 1 base from V and 0 bases from J, with 10 bases between. CDR1 is SGHTA and CDR2 is FQGTGA in the germline V gene. This CDR3 comprises 16 residues. The sort gate was single viable CD3+CD4+CD8-CD45RO+ cells for memory CD4+ T cells. CD4+ T cells were isolated by positive magnetic selection. The J gene is TRBJ2-1, the V gene TRBV7-3, with D tentatively TRBD1 (5 bases). The sample comprised memory CD4+ T cells from blood. This TCR was sampled from an adult in good health and CMV-seropositive. In DNA form, the CDR3 reads TGTGCCAGCAGCTTAAGTCAGGGTGTCTCCTACAATGAGCAGTTCTTC. Translation gives CASSLSQGVSYNEQFF.